This T cell receptor (beta chain) was retrieved from a study of blood T cell repertoires in COVID-19. About the study: The United States, Italy and Spain supplied acute and convalescent COVID-19 samples. Sample material is recorded as cDNA or gDNA derived from T cells, B-cell-depleted T cells, or PBMCs.

In the source study's methods: Estimated nucleated cell counts came from reference gene primer amplification. Using immunoSEQ multiplex PCR, the repertoire was profiled, and TCRdb retains in-frame clones only, with some absent. V, J and clone size reflect that table, while D and trimming were determined from the DNA. The table lists about 37,000 clones, around 90% of them singletons. The CDR3 loop spans 15 amino acids. V gave up 4 bases and J gave up 8 bases; unmatched junction bases: 6. Germline CDR1 is SGHKS and CDR2 is YYEKEE (reference sequence). Sequencing used peripheral blood. This sequence joins TRBV5-5 and TRBJ1-6; TRBD1 matches 10 bases. This TCR was recovered from a human donor in a cohort sampled during active COVID-19. In DNA form, the CDR3 reads TGTGCCAGCAGCCCTCCCGGGACAGGGGATTCACCCCTCCACTTT. Translation: CASSPPGTGDSPLHF.